Below, one T cell receptor (beta chain) is given with its context. A few counts support this clonotype. Its antigen remains undetermined. Within one base of it there is no much larger clone, and no base qualities were kept. This entry belongs to a study of T cell repertoires in cytomegalovirus infection (dated by TCRdb to about 2019). Notes on the research overall: The peptide stimulations were aimed at well-studied HLA-B-restricted epitopes as well as recently identified HLA-C-restricted CMV epitopes, whose presentation resists viral immunomodulation. Donor HLA type was relevant to the analysis, as public TCR beta signatures indicated carriage of CMV infection together with the matching HLA type. On the study overall, not on this receptor specifically: In both this cohort and an independent cohort of some 370 donors, the cumulative frequency of public TCR beta family members distinguished carriers of CMV infection plus the relevant HLA type. The ex vivo response was dominated by HLA-C-restricted CMV-specific TCR beta clonotypes, which also provided the single most frequent clonotype in two of eight donors.

CDR1 and CDR2 are drawn from the germline V gene: MNHEY, SVGAGI. V drops 10 bases and J drops 3 bases, leaving 16 bases in between. The cysteine opens and the phenylalanine closes a CDR3 of 13 amino acids. Only CDR3 DNA remains: 39 bases, in frame from the first base. Sequencing took place on an Illumina HiSeq 1500. TCRdb redid the processing of the public reads, applying fastp at Q25 and MiXCR, and retained in-frame beta chains. Rows with a matching CDR3 protein are joined into one entry that keeps the most common DNA and genes. The sample data list roughly 920,000 distinct CDR3 sequences, and approximately 31% of these were observed just once. The ten largest clones take up 13% of the sample. Reading the label with the study, this specimen's treatment or condition is: in vitro stimulation with specific CMV peptide epitopes to enrich CMV-specific T cells.

Recombination joined TRBV6-5 with TRBJ2-7; TRBD1 is a possible D gene, resting on 6 matching bases. The receptor was derived from a human donor in good health (CMV status not recorded). Some clones in this sample may be carry-over from other donors' samples. This sample comprised cultured CD8+ T cells from PBMCs, obtained from culture after CMV antigen stimulation. The CDR3 region has the sequence CATFSGTNYEQYF. At the DNA level, the sequence is TGTGCCACCTTCTCCGGGACAAACTACGAGCAGTACTTC.